These T cell receptor beta chains were read from a single sample in a study of blood T cell repertoires in COVID-19. Here immunoSEQ multiplex PCR was the method, and the copy in TCRdb shows in-frame clones only, minus some. The sample lists about 200,000 clones; 82% were seen once. Sequences were obtained from peripheral blood. These TCRs come from a woman between 70 and 85 years old with COVID-19, enrolled during active disease. CDR3s include the opening cysteine and the closing phenylalanine or tryptophan. Part of the rows lack a size; the others show once, few, many or a class for expanded clones.

j_call clone_size v_call cdr3_aa
TRBJ1-1 few TRBV19 CASKQTGLTEAFF
TRBJ2-3 once TRBV10-1 CASSPGLAGLTDTQYF
TRBJ2-7 NA TRBV15 CATSRDRISGGAYEQYF
TRBJ2-2 NA TRBV5-4 CASSPRASSNTGELFF
TRBJ1-2 NA TRBV10-3 CAIQPGGDYGYTF
TRBJ1-2 once TRBV6-5 CASRGEDRIYGYTF
TRBJ1-2 NA TRBV5-1 CASSLNRQAYYGYTF
TRBJ2-2 NA TRBV5-1 CASSGHSAGGSTGELFF
TRBJ1-1 NA TRBV7-2 CASSSQPGQGTEAFF
TRBJ2-7 NA TRBV18 CASSPPRGGAEGSYDEQYF
TRBJ1-1 NA TRBV2 CASREDRVGTEAFF
TRBJ2-7 NA TRBV14 CASSQPTGGEQYF
TRBJ1-2 NA TRBV6-6 CASSDSNGGYTF
TRBJ1-1 NA TRBV5-1 CASSLEGGTEAFF
TRBJ1-4 NA TRBV9 CASSKPTTGNEKLFF
TRBJ2-2 NA TRBV29-1 CSVRPGIPGELFF
TRBJ1-5 NA TRBV28 CASKGGSLYSNQPQHF
TRBJ1-1 NA TRBV19 CASRRGPGQGFSTAEAFF
TRBJ2-3 NA TRBV28 CASSLAGFGTDTQYF
TRBJ2-6 once TRBV3-1/TRBV3-2 CASSQRAGANVLTF
TRBJ1-4 once TRBV9 CASSAGQGGEKLFF
TRBJ2-1 NA TRBV6-2/TRBV6-3 CASSATSGRADNEQFF
TRBJ2-1 NA TRBV15 CATSWGRTSGDEQFF